This T cell receptor beta chain emerged from a study of OX40 agonist ivuxolimab in advanced cancers. Study information: Patients were treated with intravenous ivuxolimab, dosed at 0.01 to 10 mg/kg and infused every 2 weeks. Past anti-PD-1, anti-PD-L1 or anti-CTLA-4 therapy was accepted, and around 40% had received some. Three patients got partial responses; one had hepatocellular carcinoma and two had cutaneous melanoma. General study results and limits: CD4+ and CD8+ T cells in blood underwent clonal expansion by week 6 at 0.1 to 3.0 mg/kg.

This clone was found once. Its antigen is as yet unknown. Only in-frame clones appear in the TCRdb table, and some are missing; sequencing was by immunoSEQ multiplex PCR. The profile shows some 83,000 clones, about 86% of them singletons. The CDR3 spans 14 residues. Trimming took off 0 bases at V and 4 bases at J, with 4 bases between the two ends. CDR1 and CDR2 from the germline V gene are MNHNY and SVGAGI (reference sequence). The source of this sequence is an adult with an advanced solid tumor such as melanoma, head and neck, liver or kidney cancer. The sample here was CD4+ or CD8+ T cells sorted from blood, taken in a trial of the OX40 agonist ivuxolimab. This rearrangement joins TRBV6-6 to TRBJ2-6, with no clear D. The CDR3 protein is CASSYSVGANVLTF. The CDR3 nucleotides are TGTGCCAGCAGTTACTCAGTCGGGGCCAACGTCCTGACTTTC.